Sequencing of this T cell receptor (beta chain) was carried out in a study of blood T cell repertoires in COVID-19 (dated by TCRdb to 2020 to 2022). About the investigation overall: Samples covering the acute and convalescent phases of COVID-19 were provided by collaborators in the United States, Italy and Spain. The samples were drawn from two sources: the first 160 participants of the ongoing ImmuneRACE study, and fewer than 1,500 subjects contributed by 6 global collaborators. A de-identified subject ID, COVID-19 status, age in years and sex were almost always included in the sample metadata. The repertoires were made available in a free public database intended to serve as a resource for research on the immune response to SARS-CoV-2. The prospective study material was composed of cDNA or gDNA derived from T cells, B-cell-depleted T cells, or PBMCs. HLA class I and class II types, where available, came from metadata supplied by the sample provider rather than from assay-based typing. Deeply sampled blood TCRbeta repertoires from subjects exposed to, actively infected with, or recovered from COVID-19 were included in the dataset.

TCRbeta CDR3 regions were amplified from genomic DNA using the immunoSEQ Assay, a bias-controlled multiplex PCR. On the study's bioinformatics: The number of nucleated cells in each sample was estimated from the amplification of reference gene primers within the assay. To quantify the absolute abundance of each unique TCRbeta CDR3 rearrangement, sequence reads were collapsed and filtered. Productive Simpson clonality was computed per sample as the square root of Simpson's diversity index over productive rearrangements. In TCRdb, the immuneACCESS table is reduced to in-frame sequences with V and J assigned. These tables do not hold every clone; where another copy was compared, an unresolved V gene accounts for under half, and the others remain unexplained. V and J calls plus clone size are reproduced from that table; the DNA served to infer D and trimming. This sample is represented by fewer than 250,000 clones; about four fifths of them were singletons. The top ten clonotypes cover roughly 5.3% of the sample.

Points the paper makes about the study in general: How much clinical and demographic metadata was included differed by source and by participant, and the metadata was provided uncurated.

Collaborating institutions collected whole blood in K2EDTA tubes following their own protocols. For TCRbeta analysis, collaborators shipped samples in one of three forms: frozen whole blood, isolated PBMCs, or DNA extracted from either of those sample types. This clone was recorded only once. It lacks a known antigen. No base qualities exist here, and no much larger clone lies one base off it. Sequences were obtained from peripheral blood. The clonotype was recovered from a woman aged 70-85 years with active or convalescent COVID-19.

The CDR3 has the sequence CASSLRTSGFTDTQYF. The DNA is TGCGCCAGCAGCTTGAGGACTAGCGGTTTCACAGATACGCAGTATTTT. The V and J genes are TRBV5-1 and TRBJ2-3, with 10 bases matching TRBD2. CDR1 SGHRS and CDR2 YFSETQ are derived from the germline V gene. Trimming leaves V shorter by 1 base and J shorter by 2 bases, with the junction holding 4 bases beyond the gene matches. There are 16 amino acids in the CDR3, from cysteine to phenylalanine inclusive. The DNA shown is the 48-base CDR3, in frame from base 1.